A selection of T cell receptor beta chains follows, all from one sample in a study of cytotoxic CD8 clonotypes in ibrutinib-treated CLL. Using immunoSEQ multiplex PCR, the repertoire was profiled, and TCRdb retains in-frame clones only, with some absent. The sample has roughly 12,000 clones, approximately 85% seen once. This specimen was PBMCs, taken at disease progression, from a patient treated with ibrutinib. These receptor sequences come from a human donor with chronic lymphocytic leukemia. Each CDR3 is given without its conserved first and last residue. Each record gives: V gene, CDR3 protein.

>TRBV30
AWSVTQGINNEQF
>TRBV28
ASSKGGQGWEKLF
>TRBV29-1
SGNLGRKTEAF
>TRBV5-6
ASSLRAAQY
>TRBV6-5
ASSLQGVSANEKLF
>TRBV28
ASSFEGADYGYT
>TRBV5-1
ASSAEGVLHEQF
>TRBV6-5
ASNLLQDTEAF
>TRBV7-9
ASIPGPGTLDSGNTIY
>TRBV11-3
ASSLSTSNEQF
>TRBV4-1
ASSQVKGRNNQPQH
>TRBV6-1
ASSEGRLAGGGLTDTQY
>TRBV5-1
ASSLPDPAYGYT
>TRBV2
ASTPRGPGKTDTQY
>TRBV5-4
ASNPDREDTGELF
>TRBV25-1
ASSDSNRGYRNEKLF
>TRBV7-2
ASSLTGGNQPQH
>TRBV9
ASSATGTGVNEQF
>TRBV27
ASSLGQAYRETQY
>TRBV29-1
SVRTTSGNAGELF
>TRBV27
ASTQGEGRNSGANVLT
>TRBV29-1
SAAWDHYNEQF
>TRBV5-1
ASSLEDRGVLF
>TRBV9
ASSGPGGTEAF
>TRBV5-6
ASSPGPGELF
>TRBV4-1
ASSRMLGFGNTIY
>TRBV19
ASSTPTEKAQH
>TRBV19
ASSRTGVQYNEQF
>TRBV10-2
ASSESGGRQPQH
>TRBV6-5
ASSYSRTANEQF
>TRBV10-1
ASSDRTGVGEQY
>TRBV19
ASSRGTTLTGETQY
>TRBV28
ASSPLDRGQQY
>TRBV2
ASSEIMISNTEAF
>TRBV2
ASSEAPGFYNEQF
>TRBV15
ATSRVRTGTEAF
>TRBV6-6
ASTELALRDEQY
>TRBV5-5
ASSFGQVLEKLF
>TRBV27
ASSLSVSTQETQY
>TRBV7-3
ASSVGLAGGVADTQY
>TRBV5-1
ASSLVGGSGNTIY
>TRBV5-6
ASSVGSRVETQY
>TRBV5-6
ASSFGRFSYEQY
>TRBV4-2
ASSRPGGTGMADTQY
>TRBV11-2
ASTQPGQGISEAF
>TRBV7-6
ASSLGTEETQY
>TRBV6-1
ASSENPGYGYT
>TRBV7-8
ASSPLTSGRPTDTQY
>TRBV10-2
ASGLAGSTDTQY
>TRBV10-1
ASSESPGAGEQF
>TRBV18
ASSPNSGPTGPLGEQY
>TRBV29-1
SVEGLVGWVDNEQF
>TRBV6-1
ASSEAGGGLYNEQF
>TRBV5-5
ASSAYTGSYGYT
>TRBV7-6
ASSLAPPAGAGANVLT
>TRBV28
ASSPGGTNLFTEAF
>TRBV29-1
SVEPRSTDTQY
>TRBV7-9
ASSLARGSNQPQH
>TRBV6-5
ASSYSWQESGNTIY
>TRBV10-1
ASSESTGAYEQY